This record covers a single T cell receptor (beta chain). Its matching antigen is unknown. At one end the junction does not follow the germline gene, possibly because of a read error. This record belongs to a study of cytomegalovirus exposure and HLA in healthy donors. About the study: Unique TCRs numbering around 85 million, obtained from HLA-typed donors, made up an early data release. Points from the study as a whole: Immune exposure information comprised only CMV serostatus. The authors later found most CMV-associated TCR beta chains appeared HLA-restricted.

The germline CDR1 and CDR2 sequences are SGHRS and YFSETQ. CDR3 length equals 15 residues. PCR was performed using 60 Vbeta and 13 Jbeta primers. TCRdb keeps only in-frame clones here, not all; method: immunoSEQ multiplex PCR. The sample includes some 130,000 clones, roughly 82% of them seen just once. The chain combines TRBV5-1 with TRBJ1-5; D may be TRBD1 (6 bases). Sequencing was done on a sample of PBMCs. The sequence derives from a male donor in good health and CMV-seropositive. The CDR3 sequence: CASSLVGGLDQPRHF. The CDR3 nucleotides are TGCGCCAGCAGCTTGGTAGGGGGTTTGGATCAGCCCCGGCATTTT.